The 8 T cell receptor beta chains given below trace back to one sample, sequenced in a study of T-cell memory formation after mild COVID-19. Each CDR3 protein is one row after TCRdb ran MiXCR on the 5' RACE reads. Of around 430,000 distinct CDR3 sequences listed, 16% are singletons. Sequences were obtained from PBMCs or a T cell subset sorted from them (not recorded which). Receptor source: a man aged 18 to 29 who had mild COVID-19 (a few samples of this study predate the infection). Cell type and time point are not known.

This rearrangement joins TRBV4-3 to TRBJ2-7; 8 bases agree with TRBD2. Germline CDR1 LGHNA, CDR2 YSLEER. V gave up 4 bases and J gave up 2 bases; unmatched junction bases: 7. The CDR3 has 15 residues. The CDR3 reads CASSPGGDYPYEQYF. Written as DNA, the CDR3 is TGCGCCAGCAGCCCGGGGGGGGACTATCCCTACGAGCAGTACTTC.

This clonotype appeared a few times. The rearrangement joins TRBV4-1 to TRBJ1-5; the D gene is possibly TRBD1 (5 bases). The germline gives CDR1 MGHRA, CDR2 YSYEKL. The germline V and J ends were trimmed by 4 bases and 6 bases, with 16 bases remaining between them. This CDR3 spans 15 amino acids. CDR3 region: CASSPSKAGVQPQHF. CDR3 DNA sequence: TGCGCCAGCAGCCCATCAAAAGCGGGGGTTCAGCCCCAGCATTTT.

This clonotype occurred a few times. This chain joins TRBV5-1 and TRBJ2-3, with 9 bases matching TRBD2. V was pared by 3 bases and J by 5 bases, with 4 bases of the junction left unmatched. The CDR3 has 14 residues. Germline CDR1 SGHRS, CDR2 YFSETQ. DNA for the CDR3: TGCGCCAGCAGCTCGCGGGGGGGCGTAGATACGCAGTATTTT. Translated, it gives CASSSRGGVDTQYF.

The J gene is TRBJ1-3, the V gene TRBV4-1; 7 nucleotides agree with TRBD1. The ends lost 1 base at V and 3 bases at J; junction bases unmatched: 3. Germline V gives CDR1 MGHRA, CDR2 YSYEKL. The CDR3 has 15 residues. The CDR3, as DNA: TGCGCCAGCAGCCAAGGGGACAGTGGTGGAAACACCATATATTTT. Protein sequence: CASSQGDSGGNTIYF.

This clonotype was counted a few times. The chain joins TRBV21-1 to TRBJ2-7; TRBD1, the table's D call, lacks a check against the DNA. TRBV21-1 corresponds to a pseudogene. The CDR3 sequence is 17 residues long. The CDR3 reads CASSKGSPGQASYEQYF. Here the CDR3 DNA reads TGTGCCAGCAGCAAAGGTTCCCCGGGACAGGCGTCCTACGAGCAGTACTTC.

This clonotype showed up just a few times. This chain joins TRBV14 and TRBJ2-7, with unresolved D. This CDR3 is 14 amino acids long. CDR1 and CDR2 from the germline V gene are SGHDN and FVKESK. V dropped 0 bases and J dropped 5 bases, with 11 bases sitting between them. The CDR3 DNA reads as TGTGCCAGCAGCCAAGATCAGCTGCGCCACGAGCAGTACGTC. Amino acids: CASSQDQLRHEQYV.

There are many counts of this clonotype. The rearrangement joins TRBV29-1 to TRBJ2-1; 16 bases align to TRBD2. The CDR3 sequence is 15 residues long. From germline, CDR1 is SQVTM and CDR2 ANQGSEA. V lost 6 bases and J lost 9; bases outside the gene matches: 8. This CDR3 reads CSVDVGTSGGGEQFF. CDR3 in DNA: TGCAGCGTCGACGTAGGGACTAGCGGGGGGGGTGAGCAGTTCTTC.

This clonotype came up a few times. This chain connects TRBV7-2 to TRBJ1-2; TRBD1 might be the D (6 bases). Germline V gene sequence: CDR1 SGHTA, CDR2 FQGNSA. CDR3 length: 13 residues. V was shortened by 1 base and J by 7 bases, with 10 bases between the two germline ends. This CDR3 is CASSLVGGAGYTF. CDR3 nucleotide sequence: TGTGCCAGCAGCTTAGTGGGGGGGGCTGGCTACACCTTC. The full variable domain, its missing parts supplied by reference TRBV7-2 and TRBJ1-2, is GAGVSQSPSNKVTEKGKDVELRCDPISGHTALYWYRQSLGQGLEFLIYFQGNSAPDKSGLPSDRFSAERTGGSVSTLTIQRTQQEDSAVYLCASSLVGGAGYTFGSGTRLTVV.